This TCR beta chain originates from a study of blood T cell repertoires in COVID-19. Study in general: Sites across the United States, Italy and Spain contributed samples from acute and convalescent COVID-19. From T cells, B-cell-depleted T cells, or PBMCs came the material, which was cDNA or gDNA.

Source study methods: Amplified reference gene primers provided the basis for estimating nucleated cell counts. Assay used: immunoSEQ multiplex PCR; TCRdb lists only in-frame clones, some missing. The V and J calls and clone size come from that table; D and trimming were worked out from the DNA. The repertoire consists of 230,000 or so clones, with 84% occurring once and the leading ten covering 2% to 2.5%. This clone was found a few times. Germline V gene sequence: CDR1 LGHDT, CDR2 YNNKEL (reference sequence). The CDR3 sequence is 17 residues long. V lost 4 bases and J lost 0, with 16 bases in between.

The chain employs TRBV3-1 (or the pseudogene TRBV3-2) and TRBJ1-3; no reliable D call. The sequence was obtained from a man aged 40-55 years who had recovered from COVID-19. The source material was peripheral blood. The chain's CDR3 is CASSPKPEAYSGNTIYF. The CDR3 coding sequence is TGTGCCAGCAGCCCGAAGCCAGAGGCCTACTCTGGAAACACCATATATTTT.